This T cell receptor (beta chain) appears in the sequencing data of a study of blood T cell repertoires in COVID-19. Background on the study: T cells, B-cell-depleted T cells, or PBMCs provided the cDNA or gDNA that served as material.

In the source study's methods: Reference gene primer amplification gave nucleated cell count estimates. TCRdb's copy holds only in-frame clones and misses some; the assay was immunoSEQ multiplex PCR. V, J and clone size reflect that table, while D and trimming were determined from the DNA. Seen here are 140,000 to 150,000 clones, 87% observed once, and the top ten hold about 11%. Germline V gene lookup returns CDR1 SGHDT and CDR2 YYEEEE. With V trimmed by 1 base and J by 6 bases, 6 bases remained unmatched. This CDR3 spans 15 amino acids. A single count supports this clone. Everyone who took part was roughly 18 to 90 years old, and they came from about 25 US areas. Allocation to cohorts depended on clinical history reported by the participants.

This chain uses TRBV5-6 with TRBJ2-3; 9 bases map to TRBD1. This clonotype was sampled from a man aged 60 to 75 who had recovered from COVID-19. The sequenced sample consisted of PBMCs or T cells enriched from blood (not recorded which). The CDR3 loop is CASSLWDRDTDTQYF. In DNA form, the CDR3 reads TGTGCCAGCAGCTTGTGGGACAGGGATACGGATACGCAGTATTTT.